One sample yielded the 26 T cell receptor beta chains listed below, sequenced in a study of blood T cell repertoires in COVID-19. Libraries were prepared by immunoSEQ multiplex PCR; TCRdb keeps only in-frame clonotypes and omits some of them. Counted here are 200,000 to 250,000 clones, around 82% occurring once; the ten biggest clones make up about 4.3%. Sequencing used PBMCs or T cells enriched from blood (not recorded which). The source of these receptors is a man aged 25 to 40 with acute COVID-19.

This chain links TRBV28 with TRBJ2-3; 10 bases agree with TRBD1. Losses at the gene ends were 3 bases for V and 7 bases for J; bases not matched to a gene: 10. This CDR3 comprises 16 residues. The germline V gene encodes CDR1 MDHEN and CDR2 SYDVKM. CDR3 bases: TGTGCCAGCAGTTTGGGAGTCCCGGGACAGGGGTATACGCAGTATTTT. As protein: CASSLGVPGQGYTQYF.

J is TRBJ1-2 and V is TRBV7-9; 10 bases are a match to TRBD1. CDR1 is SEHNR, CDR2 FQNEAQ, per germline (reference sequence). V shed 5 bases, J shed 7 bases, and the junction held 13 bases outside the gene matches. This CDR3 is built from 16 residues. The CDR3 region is CASSGDRGGKLGGYTF. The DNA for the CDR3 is TGTGCCAGCAGCGGGGACAGGGGCGGCAAATTAGGTGGCTACACCTTC.

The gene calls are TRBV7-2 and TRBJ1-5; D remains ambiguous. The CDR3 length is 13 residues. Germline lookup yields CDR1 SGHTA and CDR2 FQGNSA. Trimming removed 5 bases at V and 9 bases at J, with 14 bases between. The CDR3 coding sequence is TGTGCCAGCAGCCCGGTCCGGGAGAGGCCCCAGCATTTT. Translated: CASSPVRERPQHF.

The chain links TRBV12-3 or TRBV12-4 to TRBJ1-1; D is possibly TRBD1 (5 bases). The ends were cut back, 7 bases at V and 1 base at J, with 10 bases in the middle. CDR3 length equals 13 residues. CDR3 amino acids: CASTPTENTEAFF. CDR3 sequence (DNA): TGTGCCAGCACCCCGACAGAGAACACTGAAGCTTTCTTT.

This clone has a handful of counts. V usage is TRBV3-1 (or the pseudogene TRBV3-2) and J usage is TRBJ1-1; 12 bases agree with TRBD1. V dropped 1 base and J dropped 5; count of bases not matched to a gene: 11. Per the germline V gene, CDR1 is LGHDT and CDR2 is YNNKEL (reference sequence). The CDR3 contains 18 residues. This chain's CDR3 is CASSQGQAGQGARTEAFF. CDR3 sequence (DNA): TGTGCCAGCAGCCAAGGGCAGGCGGGACAGGGGGCGAGGACTGAAGCTTTCTTT.

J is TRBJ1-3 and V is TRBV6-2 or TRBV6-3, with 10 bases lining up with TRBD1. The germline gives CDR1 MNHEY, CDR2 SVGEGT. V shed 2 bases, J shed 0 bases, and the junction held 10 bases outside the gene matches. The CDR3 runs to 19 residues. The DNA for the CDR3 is TGTGCCAGCAGTTACGACCGGGACAGGGGAGTTGTCTCTGGAAACACCATATATTTT. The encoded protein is CASSYDRDRGVVSGNTIYF.

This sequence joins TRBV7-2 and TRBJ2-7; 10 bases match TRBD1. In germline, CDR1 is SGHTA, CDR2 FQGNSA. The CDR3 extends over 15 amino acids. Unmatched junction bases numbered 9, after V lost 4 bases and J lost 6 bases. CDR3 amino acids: CASSSGWTGGGEQYF. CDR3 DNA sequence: TGTGCCAGCAGCTCCGGCTGGACAGGGGGTGGCGAGCAGTACTTC.

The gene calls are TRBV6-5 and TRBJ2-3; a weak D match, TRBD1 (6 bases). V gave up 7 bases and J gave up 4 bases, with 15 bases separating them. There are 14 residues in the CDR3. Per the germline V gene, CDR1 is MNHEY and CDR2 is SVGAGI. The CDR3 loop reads CASNRLQGPDTQYF. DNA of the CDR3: TGTGCCAGCAATCGTTTACAGGGCCCAGATACGCAGTATTTT.

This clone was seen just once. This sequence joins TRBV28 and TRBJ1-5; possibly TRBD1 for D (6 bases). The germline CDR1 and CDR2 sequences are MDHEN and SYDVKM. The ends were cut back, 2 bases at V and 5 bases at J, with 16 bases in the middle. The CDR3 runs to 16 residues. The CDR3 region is CASSLLGTTQDQPQHF. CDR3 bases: TGTGCCAGCAGTTTACTGGGGACAACACAAGATCAGCCCCAGCATTTT.

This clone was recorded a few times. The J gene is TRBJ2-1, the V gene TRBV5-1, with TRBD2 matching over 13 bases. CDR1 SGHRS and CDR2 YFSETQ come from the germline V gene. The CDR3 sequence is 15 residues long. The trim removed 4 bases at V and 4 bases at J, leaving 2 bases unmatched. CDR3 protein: CASSTTSGGYNEQFF. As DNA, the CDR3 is TGCGCCAGCAGCACGACTAGCGGGGGGTACAATGAGCAGTTCTTC.

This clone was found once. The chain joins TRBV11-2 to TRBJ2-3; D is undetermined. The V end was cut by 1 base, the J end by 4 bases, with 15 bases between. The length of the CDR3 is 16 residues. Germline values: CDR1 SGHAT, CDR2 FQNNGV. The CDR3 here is CASSLADWLVADTQYF. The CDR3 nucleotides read TGTGCCAGCAGCTTAGCCGATTGGCTAGTCGCAGATACGCAGTATTTT. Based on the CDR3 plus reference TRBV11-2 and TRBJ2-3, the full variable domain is EAGVAQSPRYKIIEKRQSVAFWCNPISGHATLYWYQQILGQGPKLLIQFQNNGVVDDSQLPKDRFSAERLKGVDSTLKIQPAKLEDSAVYLCASSLADWLVADTQYFGPGTRLTVL.

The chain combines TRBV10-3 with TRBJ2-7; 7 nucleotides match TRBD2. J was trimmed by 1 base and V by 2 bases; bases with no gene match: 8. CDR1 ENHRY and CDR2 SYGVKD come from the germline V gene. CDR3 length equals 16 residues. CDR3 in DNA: TGTGCCATCAGTGAGCCAGCCTCGGGAGGATCCTACGAGCAGTACTTC. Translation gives CAISEPASGGSYEQYF.

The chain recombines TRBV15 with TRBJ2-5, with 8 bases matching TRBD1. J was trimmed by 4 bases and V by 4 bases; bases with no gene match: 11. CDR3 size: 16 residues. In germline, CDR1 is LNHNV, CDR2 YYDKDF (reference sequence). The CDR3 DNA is TGTGCCACCAGCAAGCGGACAGGGAACGTGGGAGAGACCCAGTACTTC. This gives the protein CATSKRTGNVGETQYF.

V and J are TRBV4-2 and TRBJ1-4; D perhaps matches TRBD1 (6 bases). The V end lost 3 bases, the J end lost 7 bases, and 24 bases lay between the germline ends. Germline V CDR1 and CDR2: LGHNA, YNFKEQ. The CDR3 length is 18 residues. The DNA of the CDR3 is TGTGCCAGCAGCCAGAGGTTCGTATTAGACAGGACTGGTGAAAAACTGTTTTTT. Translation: CASSQRFVLDRTGEKLFF.

Here the CDR3 DNA reads TGTGCCAGCAGGTTGGACGCCGGGGACACTGAAGCTTTCTTT. This sequence encodes CASRLDAGDTEAFF. J is TRBJ1-1 and V is TRBV2; D gene uncertain. Germline CDR1 is SNHLY and CDR2 is FYNNEI. The CDR3 is 14 amino acids. The germline V and J ends were trimmed by 6 bases and 3 bases, with 14 bases remaining between them.

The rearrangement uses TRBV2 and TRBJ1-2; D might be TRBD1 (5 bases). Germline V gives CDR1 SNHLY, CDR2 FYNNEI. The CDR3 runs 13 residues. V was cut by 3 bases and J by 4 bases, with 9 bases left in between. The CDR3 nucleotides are TGTGCCAGCAGTGAGAGGGGAGGCTATGGCTACACCTTC. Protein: CASSERGGYGYTF.

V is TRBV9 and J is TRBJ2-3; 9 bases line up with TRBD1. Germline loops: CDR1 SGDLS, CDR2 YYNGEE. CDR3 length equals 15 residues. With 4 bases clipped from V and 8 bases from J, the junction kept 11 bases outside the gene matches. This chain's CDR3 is CASSRGQGMQGTQYF. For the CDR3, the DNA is TGTGCCAGCAGCCGGGGACAGGGAATGCAAGGTACGCAGTATTTT.

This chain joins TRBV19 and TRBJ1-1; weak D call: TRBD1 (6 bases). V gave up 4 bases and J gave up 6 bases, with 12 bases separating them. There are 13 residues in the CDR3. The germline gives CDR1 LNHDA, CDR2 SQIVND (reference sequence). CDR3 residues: CASSTTRGAEAFF. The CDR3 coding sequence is TGTGCCAGTAGTACAACCAGGGGCGCTGAAGCTTTCTTT. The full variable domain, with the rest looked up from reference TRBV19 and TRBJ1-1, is DGGITQSPKYLFRKEGQNVTLSCEQNLNHDAMYWYRQDPGQGLRLIYYSQIVNDFQKGDIAEGYSVSREKKESFPLTVTSAQKNPTAFYLCASSTTRGAEAFFGQGTRLTVV.

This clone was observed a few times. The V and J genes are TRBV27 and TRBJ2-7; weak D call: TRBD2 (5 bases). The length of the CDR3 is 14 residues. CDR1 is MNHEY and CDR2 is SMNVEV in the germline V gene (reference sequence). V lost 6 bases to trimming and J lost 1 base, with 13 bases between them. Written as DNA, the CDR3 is TGTGCCAGCAGGCCGAGGGTTGGGTCCTACGAGCAGTACTTC. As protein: CASRPRVGSYEQYF.

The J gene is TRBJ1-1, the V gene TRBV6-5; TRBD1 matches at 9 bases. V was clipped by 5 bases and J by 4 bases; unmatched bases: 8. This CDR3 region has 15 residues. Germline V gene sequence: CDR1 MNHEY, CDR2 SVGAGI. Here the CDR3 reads CASSPTGGVLTEAFF. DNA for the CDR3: TGTGCCAGCAGTCCTACAGGGGGCGTGCTCACTGAAGCTTTCTTT.

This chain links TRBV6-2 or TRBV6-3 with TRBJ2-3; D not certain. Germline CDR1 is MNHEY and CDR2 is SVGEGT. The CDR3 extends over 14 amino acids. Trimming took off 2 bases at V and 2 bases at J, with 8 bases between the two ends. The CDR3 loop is CASSYAASTDTQYF. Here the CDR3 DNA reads TGTGCCAGCAGTTACGCGGCATCCACAGATACGCAGTATTTT.

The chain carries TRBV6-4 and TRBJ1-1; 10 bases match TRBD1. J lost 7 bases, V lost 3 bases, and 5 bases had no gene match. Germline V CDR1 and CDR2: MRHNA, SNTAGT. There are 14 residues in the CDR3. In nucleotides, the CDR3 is TGTGCCAGCAGTGATAGACAGGGGGCTGGTGAAGCTTTCTTT. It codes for CASSDRQGAGEAFF.

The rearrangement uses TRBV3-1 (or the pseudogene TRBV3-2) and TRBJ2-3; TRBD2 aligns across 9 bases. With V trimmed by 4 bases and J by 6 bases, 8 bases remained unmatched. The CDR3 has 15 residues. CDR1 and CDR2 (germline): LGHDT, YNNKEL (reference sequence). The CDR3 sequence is CASSLAGGRVDTQYF. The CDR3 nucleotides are TGTGCCAGCAGCCTGGCGGGGGGGCGGGTGGATACGCAGTATTTT.

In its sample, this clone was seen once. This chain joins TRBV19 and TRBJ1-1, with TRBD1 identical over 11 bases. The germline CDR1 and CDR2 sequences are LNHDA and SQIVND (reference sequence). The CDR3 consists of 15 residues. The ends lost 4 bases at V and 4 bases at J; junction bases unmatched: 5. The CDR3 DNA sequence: TGTGCCAGTAGTACCAAAGGGACAGGGGGCACTGAAGCTTTCTTT. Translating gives CASSTKGTGGTEAFF.

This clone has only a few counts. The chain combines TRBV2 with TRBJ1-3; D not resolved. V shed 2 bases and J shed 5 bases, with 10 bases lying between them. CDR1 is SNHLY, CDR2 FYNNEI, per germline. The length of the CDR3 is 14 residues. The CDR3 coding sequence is TGTGCCAGCAGTGAAACGTGGGCGAGAAACACCATATATTTT. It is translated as CASSETWARNTIYF.

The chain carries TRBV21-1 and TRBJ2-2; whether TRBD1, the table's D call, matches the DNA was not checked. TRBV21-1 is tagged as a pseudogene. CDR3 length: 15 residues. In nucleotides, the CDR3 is TGTGCCAGCAGCCTCCGACAGGGGAGGGACGGGGAGCTGTTTTTT. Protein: CASSLRQGRDGELFF.